The 17 T cell receptor beta chains below all came from one sample that was sequenced in a study of cytomegalovirus exposure and HLA in healthy donors. The PCR made use of 60 Vbeta and 13 Jbeta primers. Using immunoSEQ multiplex PCR, the repertoire was profiled, and TCRdb retains in-frame clones only, with some absent. The data show about 160,000 clones, with 80% seen just once and approximately 4.5% held by the top ten. Sequencing was carried out using PBMCs. These TCRs come from a man aged 30 to 45 in good health and CMV-seronegative.

The gene calls are TRBV25-1 and TRBJ1-5; D remains ambiguous. V gave up 0 bases and J gave up 1 base, with 10 bases separating them. This CDR3 is built from 16 residues. Per germline, CDR1 MGHDK and CDR2 SYGVNS. The CDR3 loop reads CASSEYRGRSNQPQHF. CDR3 coding DNA: TGTGCCAGCAGTGAATATCGGGGAAGAAGCAATCAGCCCCAGCATTTT.

This clone was recorded a few times. The rearrangement joins TRBV5-5 to TRBJ1-4; D not resolved. This CDR3 spans 16 amino acids. Trimming cost V 4 bases and J 0 bases, with 13 bases left between them. Germline CDR1 reads SGHKS; CDR2 reads YYEKEE (reference sequence). The CDR3 spells CASSRTSGSTNEKLFF. The CDR3 DNA reads TGTGCCAGCAGCCGAACATCGGGATCAACTAATGAAAAACTGTTTTTT.

Comments on this clone: An end of the junction differs from the germline gene, which may be a read error. The sample carries other DNA sequences with the same CDR3. V gene TRBV5-4 combines with J gene TRBJ1-4; a possible D gene is TRBD1 (5 bases). The CDR3 runs 13 residues. Germline V CDR1 and CDR2: SGHNT, YYREEE (reference sequence). CDR3 coding DNA: TGTGCCAGCAGCTTCCAGGGCGGTGAAAAACTGTTCTTT. Translating gives CASSFQGGEKLFF.

The rearrangement links TRBV10-3 to TRBJ1-1; a possible D gene is TRBD1 (6 bases). Germline lookup yields CDR1 ENHRY and CDR2 SYGVKD. The CDR3 spans 14 residues. V was cut by 4 bases and J by 0 bases, with 9 bases left in between. CDR3 in amino acids: CAISGGQLNTEAFF. Written as DNA, the CDR3 is TGTGCCATCAGTGGCGGACAGTTGAACACTGAAGCTTTCTTT.

The chain combines TRBV5-5 with TRBJ2-7; the match to TRBD1 covers 9 bases. Germline CDR1 reads SGHKS; CDR2 reads YYEKEE (reference sequence). The CDR3 contains 15 residues. J gave up 3 bases and V 0 bases, and 4 bases lay outside the gene matches. The CDR3 loop reads CASSLEGQGIYEQYF. CDR3 sequence (DNA): TGTGCCAGCAGCTTGGAGGGACAGGGAATCTACGAGCAGTACTTC.

The rearrangement joins TRBV29-1 to TRBJ2-2; TRBD2 might be the D (5 bases). V shed 7 bases and J shed 6 bases, with 15 bases lying between them. This CDR3 has 13 amino acids. Germline-derived CDR1 and CDR2 are SQVTM and ANQGSEA. The CDR3 DNA reads TGCAGCGGGGCGGGCCACCGAGCCGGGGAGCTGTTTTTT. Encoded protein: CSGAGHRAGELFF.

This chain joins TRBV2 and TRBJ1-1, with D tentatively TRBD1 (5 bases). There are 13 residues in the CDR3. The ends were cut back, 10 bases at V and 6 bases at J, with 18 bases in the middle. CDR1 is SNHLY and CDR2 is FYNNEI in the germline V gene. The CDR3 sequence: CANTGTRGSEAFF. The CDR3 DNA reads TGTGCCAACACGGGTACTCGGGGGTCTGAAGCTTTCTTT.

This clone is a singleton in its sample. The chain uses TRBV2 and TRBJ1-4, with 9 nucleotides matching TRBD1. V gave up 6 bases and J gave up 0 bases; unmatched junction bases: 5. Germline lookup yields CDR1 SNHLY and CDR2 FYNNEI. This CDR3 region has 16 residues. In nucleotides, the CDR3 is TGTGCCAGCAGGGCCGGGACAGGGTCAACTAATGAAAAACTGTTTTTT. Residues: CASRAGTGSTNEKLFF.

This clone was seen only a few times. The genes are TRBV7-9 and TRBJ1-2; TRBD1 aligns across 8 bases. The J segment lost 8 bases and the V segment lost 4 bases, leaving 6 bases of the junction unmatched. Looked up from germline, CDR1 is SEHNR and CDR2 is FQNEAQ (reference sequence). The CDR3 loop spans 13 amino acids. The DNA for the CDR3 is TGTGCCAGCAGCTCAGGGGGCGCGGGGGGCTACACCTTC. Residues: CASSSGGAGGYTF.

V gene TRBV7-8 combines with J gene TRBJ1-6, with no clear D. V lost 5 bases and J 9 bases, leaving 17 bases between the germline ends. Germline V gene data show CDR1 as SGHVS and CDR2 as FQNEAQ. The length of the CDR3 is 15 residues. The DNA of the CDR3 is TGTGCCAGCAGCCCGAGTATCGGGATCGCTTCACCCCTCCACTTT. This translates into CASSPSIGIASPLHF.

The CDR3 sequence is CASSLSPPKGELFF. The CDR3 nucleotides are TGTGCCAGCAGTTTGAGTCCACCAAAGGGGGAGCTGTTTTTT. This rearrangement joins TRBV28 to TRBJ2-2; no firm D call. Per germline, CDR1 MDHEN and CDR2 SYDVKM. V was shortened by 3 bases and J by 8 bases, with 13 bases between the two germline ends. The CDR3 length is 14 residues.

The chain couples TRBV6-1 to TRBJ1-2, with D possibly being TRBD1 (6 bases). V gave up 10 bases and J gave up 4 bases, with 19 bases separating them. This CDR3 is 14 amino acids long. Germline CDR1 reads MNHNS; CDR2 reads SASEGT. The CDR3 nucleotides read TGTGCCACCGCACAGGGAGAACCTTCCTATGGCTACACCTTC. It specifies CATAQGEPSYGYTF.

V usage is TRBV9 and J usage is TRBJ2-5, with 8 bases lining up with TRBD2. Trimming removed 4 bases from V and 9 bases from J; junction bases left unmatched: 17. Germline values: CDR1 SGDLS, CDR2 YYNGEE. The CDR3 covers 16 residues. The CDR3 DNA sequence: TGTGCCAGCAGCCCAGGTGGGCGGGGGGCACTGAAACCCCAGTACTTC. It codes for CASSPGGRGALKPQYF. Combining the CDR3 with reference TRBV9 and TRBJ2-5 gives the whole variable domain DSGVTQTPKHLITATGQRVTLRCSPRSGDLSVYWYQQSLDQGLQFLIQYYNGEERAKGNILERFSAQQFPDLHSELNLSSLELGDSALYFCASSPGGRGALKPQYFGPGTRLLVL.

The genes are TRBV6-4 and TRBJ1-5, with TRBD1 identical over 10 bases. Trimming at V came to 6 bases and at J to 6 bases, leaving 8 bases not matched to a gene. This CDR3 spans 15 amino acids. Germline loops: CDR1 MRHNA, CDR2 SNTAGT. This CDR3 is CASSAGQGVGQPQHF. CDR3 bases: TGTGCCAGCAGCGCCGGACAGGGGGTAGGTCAGCCCCAGCATTTT.

The CDR3 reads CASSPFSTEQFF. CDR3 nucleotide sequence: TGTGCCAGCTCACCATTTAGCACTGAGCAGTTCTTC. The chain links TRBV18 to TRBJ2-1; D gene unclear. This CDR3 spans 12 amino acids. The ends were cut back, 2 bases at V and 9 bases at J, with 8 bases in the middle. CDR1 is KGHSH and CDR2 is LQKENI in the germline V gene.

The chain links TRBV5-1 to TRBJ1-1, with D perhaps TRBD1 (6 bases). Trimming cost V 1 base and J 3 bases, with 7 bases left between them. Germline CDR1 reads SGHRS; CDR2 reads YFSETQ. The CDR3 has 13 amino acids. DNA for the CDR3: TGCGCCAGCAGCTTGACAGGGTACACTGAAGCTTTCTTT. Residues: CASSLTGYTEAFF.

The DNA of the CDR3 is TGTGCCAGTAGTACAAACCCCGCGGACAGTCGGTACACTGAAGCTTTCTTT. Protein: CASSTNPADSRYTEAFF. The chain carries TRBV19 and TRBJ1-1; D is perhaps TRBD1 (6 bases). CDR1 is LNHDA and CDR2 is SQIVND in the germline V gene (reference sequence). This CDR3 region has 17 residues. Trimming left V 4 bases short and J 3 bases short, with 21 bases between.